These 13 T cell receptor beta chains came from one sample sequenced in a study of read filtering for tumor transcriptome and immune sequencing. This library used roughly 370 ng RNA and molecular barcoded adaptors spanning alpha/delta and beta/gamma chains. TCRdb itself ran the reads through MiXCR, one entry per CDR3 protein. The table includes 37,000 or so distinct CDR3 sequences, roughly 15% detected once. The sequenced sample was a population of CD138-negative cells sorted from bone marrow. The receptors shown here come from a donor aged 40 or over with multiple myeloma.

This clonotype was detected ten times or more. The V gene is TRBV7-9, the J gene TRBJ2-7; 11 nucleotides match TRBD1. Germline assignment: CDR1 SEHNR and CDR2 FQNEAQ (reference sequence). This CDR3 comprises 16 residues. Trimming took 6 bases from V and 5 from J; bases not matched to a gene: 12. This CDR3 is CASSPRPGQGDHEQYF. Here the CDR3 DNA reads TGTGCCAGCAGTCCGCGACCGGGACAGGGGGACCACGAGCAGTACTTC.

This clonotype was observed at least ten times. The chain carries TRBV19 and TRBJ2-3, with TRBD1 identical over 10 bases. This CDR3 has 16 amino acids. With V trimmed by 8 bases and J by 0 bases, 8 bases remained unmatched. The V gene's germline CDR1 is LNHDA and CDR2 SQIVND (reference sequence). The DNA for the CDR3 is TGTGCCAGTTCGGACAGGGGGTCGCTTAGCACAGATACGCAGTATTTT. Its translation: CASSDRGSLSTDTQYF.

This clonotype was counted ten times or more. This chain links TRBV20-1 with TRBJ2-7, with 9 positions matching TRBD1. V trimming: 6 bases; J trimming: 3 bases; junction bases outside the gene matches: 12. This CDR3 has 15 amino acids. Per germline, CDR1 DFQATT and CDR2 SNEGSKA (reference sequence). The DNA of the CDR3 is TGCAGTGCCAATCCGGGACAGGGAAACCTCTACGAGCAGTACTTC. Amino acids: CSANPGQGNLYEQYF.

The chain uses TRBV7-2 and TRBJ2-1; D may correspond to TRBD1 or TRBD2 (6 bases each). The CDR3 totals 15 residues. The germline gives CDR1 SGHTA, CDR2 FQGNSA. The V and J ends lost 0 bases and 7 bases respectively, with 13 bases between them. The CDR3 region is CASSLAEGGLNEQFF. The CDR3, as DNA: TGTGCCAGCAGCTTAGCTGAGGGGGGCCTGAATGAGCAGTTCTTC.

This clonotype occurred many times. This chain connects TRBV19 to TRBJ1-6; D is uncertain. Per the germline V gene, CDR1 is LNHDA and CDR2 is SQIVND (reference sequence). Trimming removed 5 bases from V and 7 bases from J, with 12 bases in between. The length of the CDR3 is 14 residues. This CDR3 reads CASSPRRENSPLHF. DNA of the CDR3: TGTGCCAGTAGTCCCAGGCGTGAAAATTCACCCCTCCACTTT.

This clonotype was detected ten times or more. The CDR3 loop is CASSHINNQPQHF. CDR3 in DNA: TGTGCCAGCAGCCACATCAACAATCAGCCCCAGCATTTT. The V gene is TRBV3-1, the J gene TRBJ1-5; D is unclear. V dropped 3 bases and J dropped 3 bases, with 6 bases sitting between them. The CDR3 covers 13 residues. Germline CDR1 is LGHDT and CDR2 is YNNKEL (reference sequence).

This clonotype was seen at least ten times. The CDR3 region has the DNA TGTGCCAGTATGAAGGAGGGTATGAACACTGAAGCTTTCTTT. Translated: CASMKEGMNTEAFF. The chain carries TRBV3-1 and TRBJ1-1, with D hard to call. The CDR3 contains 14 residues. Germline-derived CDR1 and CDR2 are LGHDT and YNNKEL (reference sequence). Deletions cut 9 bases from V and 0 bases from J, with 14 bases between.

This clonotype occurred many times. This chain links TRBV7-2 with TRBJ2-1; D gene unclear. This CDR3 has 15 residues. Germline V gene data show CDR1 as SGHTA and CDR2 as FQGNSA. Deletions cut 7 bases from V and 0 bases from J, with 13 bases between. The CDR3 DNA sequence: TGTGCCAGCACCACCGTTAGTTCCTCCTACAATGAGCAGTTCTTC. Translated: CASTTVSSSYNEQFF.

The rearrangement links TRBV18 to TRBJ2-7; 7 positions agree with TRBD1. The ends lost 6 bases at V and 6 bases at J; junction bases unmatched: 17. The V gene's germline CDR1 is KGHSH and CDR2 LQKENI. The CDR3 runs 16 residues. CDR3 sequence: CASSSSVAAGGGEQYF. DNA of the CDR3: TGTGCCAGCTCGTCCTCGGTCGCGGCAGGGGGTGGCGAGCAGTACTTC. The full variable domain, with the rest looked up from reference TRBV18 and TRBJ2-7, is NAGVMQNPRHLVRRRGQEARLRCSPMKGHSHVYWYRQLPEEGLKFMVYLQKENIIDESGMPKERFSAEFPKEGPSILRIQQVVRGDSAAYFCASSSSVAAGGGEQYFGPGTRLTVT.

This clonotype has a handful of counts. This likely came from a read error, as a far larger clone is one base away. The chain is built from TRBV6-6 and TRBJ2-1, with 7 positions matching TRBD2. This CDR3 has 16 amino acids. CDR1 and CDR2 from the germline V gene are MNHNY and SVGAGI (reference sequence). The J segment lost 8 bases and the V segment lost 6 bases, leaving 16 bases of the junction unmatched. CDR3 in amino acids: CASSTLGLERRDEQFF. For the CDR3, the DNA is TGTGCCAGCAGCACCCTCGGACTAGAACGTCGGGATGAGCAGTTCTTC.

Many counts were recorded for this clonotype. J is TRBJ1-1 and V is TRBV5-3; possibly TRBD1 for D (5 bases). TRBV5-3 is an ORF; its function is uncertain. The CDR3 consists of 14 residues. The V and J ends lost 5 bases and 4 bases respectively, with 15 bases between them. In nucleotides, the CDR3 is TGTGCCAGAAGGAGGGCTTGGGGGGGCACTGAAGCTTTCTTT. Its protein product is CARRRAWGGTEAFF.

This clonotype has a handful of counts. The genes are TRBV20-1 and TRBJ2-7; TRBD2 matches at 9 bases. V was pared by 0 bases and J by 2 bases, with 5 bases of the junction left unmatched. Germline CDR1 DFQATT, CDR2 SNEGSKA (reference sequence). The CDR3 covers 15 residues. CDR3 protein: CSARDPLAGPYEQYF. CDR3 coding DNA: TGCAGTGCTAGAGATCCCCTAGCGGGACCCTACGAGCAGTACTTC.

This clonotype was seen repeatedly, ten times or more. The CDR3 reads CASSERLDNTGELFF. CDR3 nucleotides: TGTGCCAGCAGTGAGAGGTTGGACAACACCGGGGAGCTGTTTTTT. The chain links TRBV6-1 to TRBJ2-2; D ambiguous. The CDR3 is 15 residues long. Trimming removed 3 bases from V and 2 bases from J, with 10 bases in between. CDR1 MNHNS and CDR2 SASEGT come from the germline V gene.